This entry lists 21 T cell receptor beta chains sequenced from one sample in a study of CD8+ T cells in alopecia areata. Reverse transcribed after extraction, RNA yielded cDNA as the sequencing template. Repertoires were generated with immunoSEQ multiplex PCR, while TCRdb's copy carries only in-frame clones and drops some. The data hold more than 90,000 clones, with 35% to 40% observed a single time. The sequencing input was CD4+ T cells sorted from blood. These receptors all come from a human donor with alopecia areata.

This clone occurred a few times. This chain joins TRBV9 and TRBJ2-5, with 7 bases matching TRBD2. The CDR3 loop spans 12 amino acids. Germline assignment: CDR1 SGDLS and CDR2 YYNGEE. V trimming: 4 bases; J trimming: 4 bases; junction bases outside the gene matches: 1. CDR3 residues: CASSPGGETQYF. CDR3 sequence (DNA): TGTGCCAGCAGCCCGGGAGGAGAGACCCAGTACTTC.

The rearrangement links TRBV30 to TRBJ1-2; D is undetermined. Germline lookup yields CDR1 GTSNPN and CDR2 SVGIG (reference sequence). V lost 3 bases and J 5 bases, leaving 13 bases between the germline ends. This CDR3 has 13 residues. The CDR3 coding sequence is TGTGCCTGGAGCCGGGGTTTCGAATATGGCTACACCTTC. Residues: CAWSRGFEYGYTF.

This clone was observed a few times. This rearrangement joins TRBV4-3 to TRBJ2-1; D could derive from TRBD1 or TRBD2 (6 bases each). Germline V CDR1 and CDR2: LGHNA, YSLEER. The CDR3 has 15 residues. With 0 bases removed from V and 4 bases from J, the gap between germline ends came to 10 bases. In nucleotides, the CDR3 is TGCGCCAGCAGCCAAGATTGGAGGGGGTACAATGAGCAGTTCTTC. Encoded protein: CASSQDWRGYNEQFF.

This chain joins TRBV2 and TRBJ1-6, with D uncertain. CDR1 and CDR2 (germline): SNHLY, FYNNEI. Trimming cost V 6 bases and J 10 bases, with 10 bases left between them. This CDR3 region has 12 residues. CDR3 amino acids: CASRAFSSPLHF. DNA of the CDR3: TGTGCCAGCAGGGCGTTTTCGTCACCCCTCCACTTT.

The genes are TRBV29-1 and TRBJ2-2; 8 nucleotides match TRBD2. The V gene end was trimmed by 5 bases and the J gene end by 6 bases; junction bases not matched to a gene: 14. There are 16 residues in the CDR3. Germline assignment: CDR1 SQVTM and CDR2 ANQGSEA. CDR3 loop: CSVLPGTSGFPGELFF. In nucleotides, the CDR3 is TGCAGCGTTCTTCCCGGGACTAGTGGATTCCCCGGGGAGCTGTTTTTT.

J is TRBJ1-4 and V is TRBV29-1; TRBD1 agrees at 7 bases. V shed 6 bases and J 11 bases; nucleotides not matched to a gene: 15. CDR1 is SQVTM and CDR2 is ANQGSEA in the germline V gene. The CDR3 spans 14 residues. This chain's CDR3 is CSVTVRGVAGKLFF. The CDR3 DNA reads as TGCAGCGTCACGGTCAGGGGGGTAGCGGGTAAACTGTTTTTT.

This sequence joins TRBV29-1 and TRBJ1-2; D unresolved. The V end lost 7 bases, the J end lost 4 bases, and 16 bases lay between the germline ends. The CDR3 covers 13 residues. Germline CDR1 and CDR2: SQVTM and ANQGSEA. CDR3 amino acids: CSAQEPLGYGYTF. The CDR3 nucleotides are TGCAGCGCTCAGGAACCTCTTGGCTATGGCTACACCTTC. The full variable domain, its missing parts supplied by reference TRBV29-1 and TRBJ1-2, is SAVISQKPSRDICQRGTSLTIQCQVDSQVTMMFWYRQQPGQSLTLIATANQGSEATYESGFVIDKFPISRPNLTFSTLTVSNMSPEDSSIYLCSAQEPLGYGYTFGSGTRLTVV.

This chain uses TRBV18 with TRBJ2-5; possible D gene TRBD1, 6 bases. Germline values: CDR1 KGHSH, CDR2 LQKENI. The CDR3 is 14 residues long. V was trimmed by 6 bases and J by 2 bases, leaving 13 bases between them. The CDR3 nucleotides read TGTGCCAGCTCGCAGACCGACAGGCAAGAGACCCAGTACTTC. This codes for CASSQTDRQETQYF.

This rearrangement joins TRBV5-1 to TRBJ2-7; possible D gene TRBD2, 6 bases. CDR1 and CDR2 from the germline V gene are SGHRS and YFSETQ. Trimming removed 0 bases from V and 2 bases from J, with 12 bases in between. The CDR3 is 15 residues long. The CDR3 bases are TGCGCCAGCAGCTTGGGTACTAGCATCCCCTACGAGCAGTACTTC. Its translation is CASSLGTSIPYEQYF.

In DNA, the CDR3 is TGTGCCTCCCGGATGGGGGCTTGGGTGGAGACCCAGTACTTC. Residues: CASRMGAWVETQYF. The chain employs TRBV5-6 and TRBJ2-5, with a tentative D call TRBD1 (6 bases). The germline V gene has CDR1 SGHDT and CDR2 YYEEEE. The CDR3 has 14 amino acids. The V and J ends lost 10 bases and 5 bases respectively, with 21 bases between them.

This chain connects TRBV27 to TRBJ2-6, with TRBD2 identical over 8 bases. CDR3 length equals 19 residues. After removal of 3 bases from V and 0 bases from J, the junction contained 10 bases not matched to a gene. Per germline, CDR1 MNHEY and CDR2 SMNVEV (reference sequence). The CDR3 loop reads CASSLRRGVDHSGANVLTF. The CDR3 DNA reads TGTGCCAGCAGTTTGCGGCGGGGGGTGGACCACTCTGGGGCCAACGTCCTGACTTTC.

The J gene is TRBJ2-3, the V gene TRBV9, with D uncertain. V shed 0 bases and J shed 4 bases, with 6 bases lying between them. The CDR3 is made up of 13 amino acids. Per germline, CDR1 SGDLS and CDR2 YYNGEE. CDR3 nucleotides: TGTGCCAGCAGCGTAGCTCCCCCAGATACGCAGTATTTT. It is translated as CASSVAPPDTQYF. Drawing the rest from reference TRBV9 and TRBJ2-3, the complete variable domain is DSGVTQTPKHLITATGQRVTLRCSPRSGDLSVYWYQQSLDQGLQFLIQYYNGEERAKGNILERFSAQQFPDLHSELNLSSLELGDSALYFCASSVAPPDTQYFGPGTRLTVL.

The chain combines TRBV30 with TRBJ1-1; a possible D gene is TRBD1 (6 bases). Germline V CDR1 and CDR2: GTSNPN, SVGIG (reference sequence). The V and J ends lost 4 bases and 5 bases respectively, with 14 bases between them. CDR3 length equals 13 residues. The CDR3 is CAWNWGRVTEAFF. CDR3 DNA: TGTGCCTGGAACTGGGGGCGGGTTACTGAAGCTTTCTTT.

This chain links TRBV30 with TRBJ2-7; 10 nucleotides match TRBD1. V shed 1 base, J shed 9 bases, and the junction held 9 bases outside the gene matches. Germline CDR1 is GTSNPN and CDR2 is SVGIG (reference sequence). CDR3 length: 14 residues. The CDR3: CAWSAGTGVLGQYF. CDR3 bases: TGTGCCTGGAGTGCCGGGACAGGGGTTTTGGGGCAGTACTTC.

The chain combines TRBV18 with TRBJ2-6, with 7 bases aligning to TRBD1. The CDR3 is made up of 20 amino acids. Germline V gene lookup returns CDR1 KGHSH and CDR2 LQKENI. V was pared by 1 base and J by 1 base, with 13 bases of the junction left unmatched. CDR3 residues: CASSPLPDRPYSSGANVLTF. The CDR3 DNA sequence: TGTGCCAGCTCACCACTACCGGACAGGCCGTATTCGTCTGGGGCCAACGTCCTGACTTTC.

V is TRBV30 and J is TRBJ2-7; D remains ambiguous. Trimming left V 0 bases short and J 5 bases short, with 5 bases between. From germline, CDR1 is GTSNPN and CDR2 SVGIG (reference sequence). This CDR3 spans 11 amino acids. The CDR3 coding sequence is TGTGCCTGGAGTGTTCTAGACGAGCAGTACTTC. Protein sequence: CAWSVLDEQYF.

The chain carries TRBV6-5 and TRBJ1-2; D ambiguous. This CDR3 region has 14 residues. The germline V gene encodes CDR1 MNHEY and CDR2 SVGAGI. The V gene lost 6 bases and the J gene lost 5 bases, with 16 bases spanning the gap. The CDR3 reads CASSYERQDYGYTF. Written as DNA, the CDR3 is TGTGCCAGCAGCTACGAGCGGCAAGATTATGGCTACACCTTC.

There are a few counts of this clone. The chain couples TRBV7-2 to TRBJ2-7; perhaps TRBD2 as D (6 bases). V lost 5 bases and J lost 0, with 11 bases in between. The germline V gene has CDR1 SGHTA and CDR2 FQGNSA. The CDR3 is 14 residues long. The CDR3 loop reads CASSHPRGSYEQYF. CDR3 coding DNA: TGTGCCAGCAGCCATCCGCGGGGCTCCTACGAGCAGTACTTC.

Only one count was recorded for this clone. This chain joins TRBV5-1 and TRBJ2-2; TRBD2 might be the D (6 bases). Per the germline V gene, CDR1 is SGHRS and CDR2 is YFSETQ. The CDR3 loop spans 15 amino acids. V lost 4 bases, J lost 4 bases, and 14 bases lay in between. CDR3 DNA: TGCGCCAGCAGCCCACCGACCGGGAGCACCGGGGAGCTGTTTTTT. Amino acids: CASSPPTGSTGELFF.

In DNA form, the CDR3 reads TGTGCCTGGAGTGTAGGGGCCAGGGGGCCTGGCTACACCTTC. Translated: CAWSVGARGPGYTF. The chain employs TRBV30 and TRBJ1-2, with 8 bases aligning to TRBD1. Germline trimming cut 0 bases from V and 7 bases from J; bases unmatched to any gene: 7. The CDR3 is 14 residues long. From germline, CDR1 is GTSNPN and CDR2 SVGIG (reference sequence).

V gene TRBV27 combines with J gene TRBJ2-6; D might be TRBD1 (6 bases). Per germline, CDR1 MNHEY and CDR2 SMNVEV (reference sequence). V lost 7 bases to trimming and J lost 2 bases, with 9 bases between them. The CDR3 has 14 residues. CDR3 region: CASMNRAGANVLTF. The CDR3 region has the DNA TGTGCCAGCATGAACAGGGCTGGGGCCAACGTCCTGACTTTC.